Here is one TCR beta chain with its context. CDR1 is GTSNPN and CDR2 is SVGIG in the germline V gene (reference sequence). V was cut by 4 bases and J by 0 bases, with 13 bases left in between. The CDR3 runs 14 residues. Sequenced by immunoSEQ multiplex PCR; TCRdb stores in-frame clones only, minus some. Among tens of thousands of clones listed, 94% were seen once. This sample is drawn from a study of technical replicates of blood from a few donors. V gene TRBV30 combines with J gene TRBJ2-7, with D perhaps matching TRBD1 (5 bases). The sequence was obtained from a human donor in good health. The sample comprised T cells isolated from PBMCs. CDR3 protein: CAWTRGLSSYEQYF. CDR3 in DNA: TGTGCCTGGACAAGGGGTCTGAGCTCCTACGAGCAGTACTTC.